A selection of T cell receptor beta chains follows, all from one sample in a study of blood T cell repertoires in COVID-19. The repertoire was sequenced with immunoSEQ multiplex PCR; TCRdb's copy has only in-frame clones and lacks some. The sample has a few hundred thousand clones, about 88% seen once. Material for sequencing was PBMCs or T cells enriched from blood (not recorded which). Source of these receptors: a woman in her sixties or seventies in a cohort exposed to, infected with or recovered from COVID-19 (not recorded which). CDR3s leave out the opening cysteine and the closing phenylalanine or tryptophan. The D gene is left open where the match is weak. Size tells how often a clone was seen (once, few, many) or the class of an expanded clone, and some rows leave it out.

D,V,size,J,CDR3
NA,TRBV24-1,NA,TRBJ1-6,ATITGSSYNSPLH
NA,TRBV6-2/TRBV6-3,NA,TRBJ2-1,ASSYDDRIEQF
TRBD1,TRBV2,NA,TRBJ1-4,ASSDAGGHEKLF
TRBD2,TRBV30,NA,TRBJ2-1,AWSSGLAGDHEQF
TRBD2,TRBV3-1/TRBV3-2,NA,TRBJ2-1,ASSQAMGGPPHWEQF
NA,TRBV30,NA,TRBJ2-7,AWSVHRVGEQY
NA,TRBV16,NA,TRBJ2-5,ASSQFRQETQY
TRBD1,TRBV5-4,NA,TRBJ2-5,ASSYGTGGGQETQY
TRBD1,TRBV18,NA,TRBJ2-5,ASSATGAQETQY
NA,TRBV18,NA,TRBJ1-6,ASSPTTSRSGNYNSPLH
TRBD2,TRBV2,NA,TRBJ2-5,ASRASGSSLETQY
NA,TRBV27,NA,TRBJ2-7,ASSLFGRDEQY
NA,TRBV2,once,TRBJ1-5,ASSEFLVTAQPQH
TRBD2,TRBV7-9,NA,TRBJ2-3,ASSLFGEGWADTQY
TRBD1,TRBV5-1,NA,TRBJ2-1,ASSLAAGTGSSYNEQF
NA,TRBV19,NA,TRBJ2-3,ASSPSHTDTQY
TRBD2,TRBV19,NA,TRBJ2-3,ASSLLAGEGADTQY
NA,TRBV12-3/TRBV12-4,NA,TRBJ2-1,ASYGGSYNEQF
NA,TRBV5-6,NA,TRBJ2-2,ASSLGGGTGELF
NA,TRBV3-1/TRBV3-2,NA,TRBJ1-1,ASSHFAGGRNTEAF
TRBD2,TRBV27,once,TRBJ2-3,ASSRWPGLAGGTDTQY
TRBD2,TRBV27,NA,TRBJ2-7,ASSPLAGERGSSYEQY
TRBD1,TRBV6-2/TRBV6-3,NA,TRBJ1-2,ASSSGTGPNYGYT
TRBD1,TRBV5-1,NA,TRBJ2-1,ASSDGQVSSYNEQF
TRBD1,TRBV6-1,few,TRBJ1-2,ASSEPGQGLGGYT